The 8 T cell receptor beta chains listed next were all sequenced from one sample in a study of blood T cell repertoires in COVID-19. The data were produced by immunoSEQ multiplex PCR, yet TCRdb's version contains in-frame clones alone and is incomplete. Counted here are 350,000 to 400,000 clones, roughly 90% occurring once; the ten biggest clones make up around 3%. Sequences were obtained from peripheral blood. Receptors were obtained from a woman aged 30 to 39 with COVID-19, enrolled during active disease.

The chain carries TRBV27 and TRBJ1-6; D ambiguous. Trimming removed 5 bases from V and 2 bases from J, with 10 bases in between. This CDR3 has 15 residues. CDR1 is MNHEY, CDR2 SMNVEV, per germline (reference sequence). The CDR3 spells CASSSGAAYNSPLHF. The CDR3 bases are TGTGCCAGCAGTAGCGGAGCAGCCTATAATTCACCCCTCCACTTT.

V usage is TRBV2 and J usage is TRBJ1-5; 9 bases line up with TRBD1. The J segment lost 8 bases and the V segment lost 6 bases, leaving 8 bases of the junction unmatched. From germline, CDR1 is SNHLY and CDR2 FYNNEI. This CDR3 has 14 residues. This chain's CDR3 is CASSRDRAFEPQHF. The CDR3 bases are TGTGCCAGCAGCCGGGACAGGGCTTTCGAGCCCCAGCATTTT.

This clone was picked up one time. The chain uses TRBV10-3 and TRBJ2-7; D is perhaps TRBD2 (5 bases). CDR1 is ENHRY, CDR2 SYGVKD, per germline. The V end was cut by 3 bases, the J end by 3 bases, with 15 bases between. The CDR3 is 15 residues long. CDR3 bases: TGTGCCATCAGTGATTCGGGGTCCTCTGTCTACGAGCAGTACTTC. Translation gives CAISDSGSSVYEQYF.

The genes are TRBV12-5 and TRBJ1-1; D not certain. The germline V and J ends were trimmed by 5 bases and 7 bases, with 17 bases remaining between them. The CDR3 sequence is 14 residues long. The germline CDR1 and CDR2 sequences are LGHNT and FRNRAP. The CDR3 loop is CASGTEVEVGEAFF. The CDR3 DNA sequence: TGTGCTAGTGGTACCGAGGTGGAGGTTGGTGAAGCTTTCTTT.

This chain links TRBV10-3 with TRBJ2-4, with 8 bases matching TRBD2. Germline V gene sequence: CDR1 ENHRY, CDR2 SYGVKD. This CDR3 has 18 residues. V was clipped by 3 bases and J by 7 bases; unmatched bases: 17. The CDR3: CAISEERTAGTRSNIQYF. CDR3 sequence (DNA): TGTGCCATCAGTGAAGAGAGGACGGCTGGGACTAGGTCGAACATTCAGTACTTC.

The V and J genes are TRBV27 and TRBJ2-5; 7 nucleotides agree with TRBD2. V gave up 5 bases and J gave up 7 bases; unmatched junction bases: 16. CDR1 is MNHEY and CDR2 is SMNVEV in the germline V gene (reference sequence). The CDR3 is 16 amino acids. In nucleotides, the CDR3 is TGTGCCAGCAGTCCCCGAGGTAGCGGGCTTGCCGGGACCCAGTACTTC. Translating it yields CASSPRGSGLAGTQYF.

There are many counts of this clone. The chain combines TRBV11-3 with TRBJ1-1; maybe TRBD1 (6 bases). The CDR3 contains 13 residues. V lost 8 bases and J lost 3, with 13 bases in between. Germline V gives CDR1 SGHNT, CDR2 YENEEA. CDR3 protein: CASGGQWDTEAFF. The DNA of the CDR3 is TGTGCCAGCGGTGGACAGTGGGACACTGAAGCTTTCTTT.

The rearrangement links TRBV5-6 to TRBJ1-5, with D perhaps TRBD1 (5 bases). CDR3 length: 14 residues. Trimming removed 3 bases at V and 9 bases at J, with 16 bases between. Germline CDR1 and CDR2: SGHDT and YYEEEE. CDR3 loop: CASSSDGLGGPQHF. The CDR3, as DNA: TGTGCCAGCAGCTCGGACGGCCTGGGGGGGCCCCAGCATTTT.